One and the same sample provided the 23 T cell receptor beta chains below, sequenced in a study of blood T cell repertoires in COVID-19. Repertoires were generated with immunoSEQ multiplex PCR, while TCRdb's copy carries only in-frame clones and drops some. This sample has 200,000 to 250,000 clones, with just over 85% found just once. Sequences were obtained from PBMCs or T cells enriched from blood (not recorded which). These receptors were taken from a woman in her forties with acute COVID-19.

The gene calls are TRBV5-6 and TRBJ1-1; 10 positions match TRBD1. Looked up from germline, CDR1 is SGHDT and CDR2 is YYEEEE. The CDR3 spans 13 residues. V was clipped by 1 base and J by 11 bases; unmatched bases: 5. The CDR3 DNA reads as TGTGCCAGCAGCTTGTTGGGACAGGGGAACGCTTTCTTT. It codes for CASSLLGQGNAFF.

The V gene is TRBV3-1 (or the pseudogene TRBV3-2), the J gene TRBJ1-3, with TRBD1 as a possible D gene (6 bases). This CDR3 region has 14 residues. V gave up 3 bases and J gave up 5 bases, with 11 bases separating them. The germline V gene has CDR1 LGHDT and CDR2 YNNKEL (reference sequence). The CDR3: CASSQGAGRNTIYF. DNA for the CDR3: TGTGCCAGCAGCCAGGGGGCCGGGAGAAACACCATATATTTT.

The chain uses TRBV19 and TRBJ1-5, with D perhaps TRBD1 (6 bases). CDR3 length equals 15 residues. CDR1 and CDR2 (germline): LNHDA, SQIVND (reference sequence). V lost 4 bases and J lost 5, with 15 bases in between. CDR3 region: CASSTQGSGDQPQHF. As DNA, the CDR3 is TGTGCCAGTAGTACCCAGGGGAGTGGGGATCAGCCCCAGCATTTT.

This clone was seen a handful of times. The rearrangement uses TRBV5-6 and TRBJ1-3, with a weak D call TRBD1 (5 bases). Trimming took off 4 bases at V and 0 bases at J, with 14 bases between the two ends. The CDR3 has 16 amino acids. Per germline, CDR1 SGHDT and CDR2 YYEEEE. CDR3 nucleotide sequence: TGTGCCAGCAGCCCCATGGGGCCTTACTCTGGAAACACCATATATTTT. Its translation: CASSPMGPYSGNTIYF.

This rearrangement joins TRBV25-1 to TRBJ1-6, with 11 bases fitting TRBD1. V shed 4 bases and J 7 bases; nucleotides not matched to a gene: 3. The germline CDR1 and CDR2 sequences are MGHDK and SYGVNS. The CDR3 covers 15 residues. Here the CDR3 reads CASSARTGGNSPLHF. The CDR3 coding sequence is TGTGCCAGCAGTGCGAGGACAGGGGGCAATTCACCCCTCCACTTT.

This clone has a handful of counts. The genes are TRBV18 and TRBJ1-1, with a weak D call TRBD1 (6 bases). The CDR3 extends over 16 amino acids. Deletions cut 6 bases from V and 0 bases from J, with 17 bases between. CDR1 KGHSH and CDR2 LQKENI come from the germline V gene. The CDR3 is CASSISLGTMNTEAFF. Written as DNA, the CDR3 is TGTGCCAGCTCTATATCCTTAGGGACAATGAACACTGAAGCTTTCTTT. The entire variable domain, with the rest obtained from reference TRBV18 and TRBJ1-1, is as follows: NAGVMQNPRHLVRRRGQEARLRCSPMKGHSHVYWYRQLPEEGLKFMVYLQKENIIDESGMPKERFSAEFPKEGPSILRIQQVVRGDSAAYFCASSISLGTMNTEAFFGQGTRLTVV.

This chain connects TRBV30 to TRBJ1-4; D possibly corresponds to TRBD1 (6 bases). The V gene's germline CDR1 is GTSNPN and CDR2 SVGIG (reference sequence). V lost 2 bases and J lost 7, with 17 bases in between. This CDR3 is built from 15 residues. CDR3 sequence: CAWSPGGLSGEKLFF. The CDR3 DNA reads as TGTGCCTGGAGTCCGGGGGGGCTATCCGGTGAAAAACTGTTTTTT. Filled out from reference TRBV30 and TRBJ1-4, the complete variable domain reads SQTIHQWPATLVQPVGSPLSLECTVEGTSNPNLYWYRQAAGRGLQLLFYSVGIGQISSEVPQNLSASRPQDRQFILSSKKLLLSDSGFYLCAWSPGGLSGEKLFFGSGTQLSVL.

V usage is TRBV25-1 and J usage is TRBJ2-1; tentatively, D is TRBD2 (5 bases). Trimming left V 1 base short and J 7 bases short, with 14 bases between. Germline CDR1 is MGHDK and CDR2 is SYGVNS. This CDR3 region has 15 residues. CDR3 DNA: TGTGCCAGCAGTGAATGGAGCGGATCAGGTAATGAGCAGTTCTTC. Encoded protein: CASSEWSGSGNEQFF. Full variable domain (outside the CDR3, taken from reference TRBV25-1 and TRBJ2-1): EADIYQTPRYLVIGTGKKITLECSQTMGHDKMYWYQQDPGMELHLIHYSYGVNSTEKGDLSSESTVSRIRTEHFPLTLESARPSHTSQYLCASSEWSGSGNEQFFGPGTRLTVL.

The chain uses TRBV4-3 and TRBJ1-1, with 8 bases that match TRBD1. V gave up 0 bases and J gave up 2 bases; unmatched junction bases: 5. From germline, CDR1 is LGHNA and CDR2 YSLEER. The CDR3 has 16 amino acids. For the CDR3, the DNA is TGCGCCAGCAGCCAAGATCCCCAGGGGGCTAACACTGAAGCTTTCTTT. This translates into CASSQDPQGANTEAFF.

This clone was detected only a few times. This chain joins TRBV7-2 and TRBJ1-1, with D possibly being TRBD1 (5 bases). This CDR3 contains 15 residues. Germline V gives CDR1 SGHTA, CDR2 FQGNSA. Trimming cost V 5 bases and J 1 base, with 14 bases left between them. CDR3 nucleotides: TGTGCCAGCAGCAAACCCCCGACAGCGAACACTGAAGCTTTCTTT. Translation: CASSKPPTANTEAFF.

This clone has more than one count but fewer than ten. The chain joins TRBV9 to TRBJ1-2, with 9 bases fitting TRBD1. CDR3 length equals 14 residues. Germline assignment: CDR1 SGDLS and CDR2 YYNGEE. Losses at the gene ends were 1 base for V and 5 bases for J; bases not matched to a gene: 3. The CDR3 spells CASSVTGGPYGYTF. In DNA, the CDR3 is TGTGCCAGCAGCGTAACAGGGGGCCCGTATGGCTACACCTTC.

In this sample, this clone turned up a few times. This chain connects TRBV5-1 to TRBJ2-3; 10 bases align to TRBD2. The germline gives CDR1 SGHRS, CDR2 YFSETQ. V dropped 0 bases and J dropped 4; count of bases not matched to a gene: 5. The CDR3 extends over 16 amino acids. The chain's CDR3 is CASSLASSGGADTQYF. Written as DNA, the CDR3 is TGCGCCAGCAGCTTGGCCTCTAGCGGGGGAGCAGATACGCAGTATTTT.

The V gene is TRBV19, the J gene TRBJ1-2; D may be TRBD1 (6 bases). The germline V gene encodes CDR1 LNHDA and CDR2 SQIVND (reference sequence). V lost 6 bases, J lost 4 bases, and 18 bases lay in between. The CDR3 is 15 residues long. CDR3 residues: CASSRSGAATYGYTF. The CDR3 bases are TGTGCCAGTAGCCGCTCAGGGGCCGCTACCTATGGCTACACCTTC. The full variable domain, completed using reference TRBV19 and TRBJ1-2, is DGGITQSPKYLFRKEGQNVTLSCEQNLNHDAMYWYRQDPGQGLRLIYYSQIVNDFQKGDIAEGYSVSREKKESFPLTVTSAQKNPTAFYLCASSRSGAATYGYTFGSGTRLTVV.

Here the CDR3 DNA reads TGTGCCAGCAGCCATCAGGGGTCTGAAGCTTTCTTT. It encodes CASSHQGSEAFF. This chain uses TRBV7-9 with TRBJ1-1; possibly TRBD1 for D (6 bases). The ends were cut back, 5 bases at V and 6 bases at J, with 10 bases in the middle. CDR1 and CDR2 from the germline V gene are SEHNR and FQNEAQ (reference sequence). The CDR3 is made up of 12 amino acids.

The chain has TRBV9 and TRBJ2-2, with a possible D match to TRBD1 (5 bases). CDR3 length equals 14 residues. Per the germline V gene, CDR1 is SGDLS and CDR2 is YYNGEE. Trimming stripped 0 bases from V and 3 bases from J, with 6 bases between. The CDR3 reads CASSVGRDTGELFF. In nucleotides, the CDR3 is TGTGCCAGCAGCGTAGGCAGGGACACCGGGGAGCTGTTTTTT. Complete variable domain (other parts from reference TRBV9 and TRBJ2-2): DSGVTQTPKHLITATGQRVTLRCSPRSGDLSVYWYQQSLDQGLQFLIQYYNGEERAKGNILERFSAQQFPDLHSELNLSSLELGDSALYFCASSVGRDTGELFFGEGSRLTVL.

V usage is TRBV9 and J usage is TRBJ1-2, with D hard to call. V was pared by 3 bases and J by 0 bases, with 12 bases between. This CDR3 has 15 amino acids. Germline V lookup: CDR1 SGDLS, CDR2 YYNGEE. The CDR3 DNA is TGTGCCAGCAGCGGTCAAACGAGGGCTAACTATGGCTACACCTTC. Translation: CASSGQTRANYGYTF. Filled out from reference TRBV9 and TRBJ1-2, the complete variable domain reads DSGVTQTPKHLITATGQRVTLRCSPRSGDLSVYWYQQSLDQGLQFLIQYYNGEERAKGNILERFSAQQFPDLHSELNLSSLELGDSALYFCASSGQTRANYGYTFGSGTRLTVV.

The chain couples TRBV6-5 to TRBJ1-6; 9 bases agree with TRBD1. Germline V CDR1 and CDR2: MNHEY, SVGAGI. Trimming cost V 6 bases and J 6 bases; bases outside gene matches: 6. The CDR3 is made up of 15 amino acids. The CDR3 spells CASSRDRAANSPLHF. The CDR3 nucleotides are TGTGCCAGCAGCCGGGACAGGGCAGCTAATTCACCCCTCCACTTT.

The chain is built from TRBV11-1 and TRBJ1-2, with D possibly TRBD1 on 6 matching bases. Germline V CDR1 and CDR2: SGHAT, FQDESV (reference sequence). Deletions cut 5 bases from V and 10 bases from J, with 20 bases between. The length of the CDR3 is 14 residues. The CDR3 loop reads CASSATPTGGVYTF. The CDR3, as DNA: TGTGCCAGCAGCGCGACCCCGACAGGAGGAGTCTACACCTTC.

This clone was seen once. The chain recombines TRBV20-1 with TRBJ1-2; no reliable D call. Germline V lookup: CDR1 DFQATT, CDR2 SNEGSKA (reference sequence). The CDR3 is made up of 10 amino acids. Trimming left V 4 bases short and J 7 bases short, with 7 bases between. This CDR3 is CSATVGGYTF. CDR3 sequence (DNA): TGCAGTGCTACCGTCGGTGGCTACACCTTC.

The V gene is TRBV4-3, the J gene TRBJ1-1; D gene unclear. Germline CDR1 is LGHNA and CDR2 is YSLEER. Trimming took off 1 base at V and 4 bases at J, with 16 bases between the two ends. This CDR3 has 16 amino acids. The chain's CDR3 is CASSQVRGRYGTEAFF. The DNA for the CDR3 is TGCGCCAGCAGCCAAGTGCGGGGTCGGTATGGCACTGAAGCTTTCTTT.

This clone was found once. The rearrangement uses TRBV7-6 and TRBJ2-7, with D tentatively TRBD1 (7 bases). The CDR3 is 18 amino acids. V was trimmed by 4 bases and J by 7 bases, leaving 29 bases between them. Germline CDR1 and CDR2: SGHVS and FNYEAQ. Here the CDR3 reads CASSWGAGGTPLTREQYV. As DNA, the CDR3 is TGTGCCAGCAGCTGGGGGGCAGGGGGTACCCCTTTAACGAGAGAGCAGTACGTC.

The CDR3 bases are TGCGCCAGCAGCCAAGGGTTATCGGGACTAGCGGGCAGGGCCCAGTACTTC. It specifies CASSQGLSGLAGRAQYF. The rearrangement joins TRBV4-3 to TRBJ2-5; 12 bases agree with TRBD2. The J segment lost 9 bases and the V segment lost 1 base, leaving 12 bases of the junction unmatched. This CDR3 is built from 17 residues. Germline CDR1 and CDR2: LGHNA and YSLEER.

V and J are TRBV28 and TRBJ1-2; 9 bases fit TRBD1. There are 12 residues in the CDR3. The germline CDR1 and CDR2 sequences are MDHEN and SYDVKM. V lost 7 bases to trimming and J lost 9 bases; unmatched junction nucleotides: 6. Here the CDR3 reads CASNDRGTRYTF. The CDR3 DNA is TGTGCCAGCAATGACAGGGGGACGCGCTACACCTTC.